One sample yielded the 20 T cell receptor beta chains listed below, sequenced in a study of chemoradiotherapy in HPV16-positive cancers. Sequenced by immunoSEQ multiplex PCR; TCRdb stores in-frame clones only, minus some. This sample carries 15,000 to 20,000 clones, roughly nine tenths of them seen once, and the ten largest clones take roughly 14%. This material consisted of blood, taken from a patient who underwent chemoradiotherapy. The receptors were gathered from a human donor with HPV-associated anogenital cancer.

V usage is TRBV15 and J usage is TRBJ2-3; TRBD2 might be the D (5 bases). The CDR3 has 13 amino acids. The germline gives CDR1 LNHNV, CDR2 YYDKDF (reference sequence). The V gene lost 2 bases and the J gene lost 3 bases, with 6 bases spanning the gap. CDR3 region: CATSRTRTDTQYF. The CDR3 bases are TGTGCCACCAGCAGAACTAGAACAGATACGCAGTATTTT.

This sequence joins TRBV7-9 and TRBJ1-1; possible D gene TRBD1, 5 bases. The CDR3 is 13 residues long. The germline V and J ends were trimmed by 1 base and 6 bases, with 9 bases remaining between them. Germline CDR1 is SEHNR and CDR2 is FQNEAQ (reference sequence). The CDR3 DNA follows: TGTGCCAGCAGCTTAGAATCGGGGGCTGAAGCTTTCTTT. This encodes CASSLESGAEAFF.

The gene calls are TRBV7-6 and TRBJ2-1; perhaps TRBD1 as D (5 bases). Germline CDR1 and CDR2: SGHVS and FNYEAQ. The CDR3 loop spans 14 amino acids. The V and J ends lost 4 bases and 4 bases respectively, with 11 bases between them. The CDR3 protein is CASSSGPGYNEQFF. The CDR3 DNA sequence: TGTGCCAGCAGCTCAGGGCCAGGGTACAATGAGCAGTTCTTC. Full variable domain (outside the CDR3, taken from reference TRBV7-6 and TRBJ2-1): GAGVSQSPRYKVTKRGQDVALRCDPISGHVSLYWYRQALGQGPEFLTYFNYEAQQDKSGLPNDRFSAERPEGSISTLTIQRTEQRDSAMYRCASSSGPGYNEQFFGPGTRLTVL.

The chain couples TRBV7-2 to TRBJ2-3; TRBD2 matches at 12 bases. The CDR3 is 15 amino acids. The germline V gene encodes CDR1 SGHTA and CDR2 FQGNSA. Trimming at V came to 6 bases and at J to 5 bases, leaving 6 bases not matched to a gene. The CDR3 sequence is CASRLAGGPEDTQYF. The CDR3 DNA sequence: TGTGCCAGCAGGCTAGCGGGGGGGCCTGAAGATACGCAGTATTTT.

The genes are TRBV11-2 and TRBJ2-5, with a possible D match to TRBD1 (5 bases). Germline lookup yields CDR1 SGHAT and CDR2 FQNNGV. V was trimmed by 5 bases and J by 1 base, leaving 11 bases between them. CDR3 size: 14 residues. The CDR3 DNA reads as TGTGCCAGCAGCGTCGGACAAATCCAAGAGACCCAGTACTTC. This sequence encodes CASSVGQIQETQYF. The full variable domain, with the rest looked up from reference TRBV11-2 and TRBJ2-5, is EAGVAQSPRYKIIEKRQSVAFWCNPISGHATLYWYQQILGQGPKLLIQFQNNGVVDDSQLPKDRFSAERLKGVDSTLKIQPAKLEDSAVYLCASSVGQIQETQYFGPGTRLLVL.

The rearrangement uses TRBV7-9 and TRBJ1-2; D possibly corresponds to TRBD1 (5 bases). The V gene lost 5 bases and the J gene lost 6 bases, with 22 bases spanning the gap. The CDR3 spans 16 residues. The germline CDR1 and CDR2 sequences are SEHNR and FQNEAQ (reference sequence). The CDR3 loop reads CASSQSFRDLTDGYTF. In DNA form, the CDR3 reads TGTGCCAGCAGCCAATCTTTCAGGGATCTCACGGATGGCTACACCTTC. Together with reference TRBV7-9 and TRBJ1-2, the CDR3 gives the full variable domain: DTGVSQNPRHKITKRGQNVTFRCDPISEHNRLYWYRQTLGQGPEFLTYFQNEAQLEKSRLLSDRFSAERPKGSFSTLEIQRTEQGDSAMYLCASSQSFRDLTDGYTFGSGTRLTVV.

V gene TRBV6-5 combines with J gene TRBJ2-2, with unresolved D. Deletions cut 0 bases from V and 4 bases from J, with 6 bases between. The CDR3 is 14 residues long. Per germline, CDR1 MNHEY and CDR2 SVGAGI. CDR3 sequence (DNA): TGTGCCAGCAGTTACTCGGAGAGCACCGGGGAGCTGTTTTTT. Translation: CASSYSESTGELFF.

The sample holds one count of this clone. J is TRBJ1-2 and V is TRBV7-9; 10 nucleotides line up with TRBD1. The V gene end was trimmed by 4 bases and the J gene end by 7 bases; junction bases not matched to a gene: 6. The CDR3 loop spans 14 amino acids. Germline V lookup: CDR1 SEHNR, CDR2 FQNEAQ (reference sequence). The CDR3 coding sequence is TGTGCCAGCAGCTCCAGACAGGGGGCGCGTGGCTACACCTTC. It translates to CASSSRQGARGYTF.

V is TRBV21-1 and J is TRBJ2-7; no check of the table's D call, TRBD2, against the DNA was made. TRBV21-1 is termed a pseudogene. CDR3 length: 16 amino acids. Here the CDR3 DNA reads TGTGCCAGCAGCAAAGTACTAGCGGGACGTCCCTACGAGCAGTACGTC. It yields the protein CASSKVLAGRPYEQYV.

The V and J genes are TRBV7-8 and TRBJ2-1; D is undetermined. Germline V gives CDR1 SGHVS, CDR2 FQNEAQ. This CDR3 is 14 amino acids long. Trimming shortened V by 5 bases and J by 1 base, and 9 bases separated the two germline ends. The CDR3 region has the DNA TGTGCCAGCAGCAGGATCGTTTCCTACAATGAGCAGTTCTTC. This codes for CASSRIVSYNEQFF. Full variable domain (outside the CDR3, taken from reference TRBV7-8 and TRBJ2-1): GAGVSQSPRYKVAKRGQDVALRCDPISGHVSLFWYQQALGQGPEFLTYFQNEAQLDKSGLPSDRFFAERPEGSVSTLKIQRTQQEDSAVYLCASSRIVSYNEQFFGPGTRLTVL.

This chain uses TRBV21-1 with TRBJ2-7; the table names TRBD1, a call not compared with the DNA. TRBV21-1 is labeled a pseudogene. The length of the CDR3 is 13 residues. The DNA for the CDR3 is TGTGCCAGCAGAAAGAGGACAGGTTACGAGCAGTACGTC. As protein: CASRKRTGYEQYV.

The rearrangement uses TRBV19 and TRBJ1-6, with a possible D match to TRBD1 (5 bases). CDR3 size: 15 residues. The germline V and J ends were trimmed by 1 base and 5 bases, with 9 bases remaining between them. The germline gives CDR1 LNHDA, CDR2 SQIVND (reference sequence). CDR3 in DNA: TGTGCCAGTAGTATAGGCTGGGGGGATAATTCACCCCTCCACTTT. Its protein is CASSIGWGDNSPLHF.

This chain uses TRBV6-1 with TRBJ1-1, with TRBD1 as a possible D gene (6 bases). Per the germline V gene, CDR1 is MNHNS and CDR2 is SASEGT. CDR3 length equals 13 residues. V lost 7 bases, J lost 3 bases, and 12 bases lay in between. CDR3 region: CASNYQGYTEAFF. CDR3 DNA: TGTGCCAGCAATTATCAGGGGTACACTGAAGCTTTCTTT.

The chain is built from TRBV15 and TRBJ2-2; 7 nucleotides agree with TRBD2. This CDR3 region has 16 residues. The ends lost 0 bases at V and 10 bases at J; junction bases unmatched: 11. Germline V gives CDR1 LNHNV, CDR2 YYDKDF (reference sequence). In DNA form, the CDR3 reads TGTGCCACCAGCAGAGATCAGGGCGGGGGAGAATCGGAGCTGTTTTTT. It is translated as CATSRDQGGGESELFF.

The CDR3 loop is CASSSGPQSKAFF. The CDR3, as DNA: TGTGCCAGCAGCTCCGGACCTCAGAGCAAAGCTTTCTTT. This chain connects TRBV7-9 to TRBJ1-1; D call uncertain. Germline CDR1 reads SEHNR; CDR2 reads FQNEAQ (reference sequence). The CDR3 loop spans 13 amino acids. V lost 4 bases to trimming and J lost 9 bases, with 15 bases between them.

The rearrangement links TRBV9 to TRBJ1-5; no firm D call. Germline-derived CDR1 and CDR2 are SGDLS and YYNGEE. The V end was cut by 0 bases, the J end by 6 bases, with 10 bases between. This CDR3 is built from 14 residues. The CDR3 bases are TGTGCCAGCAGCGTAGGGTTGGGGATTCAGCCCCAGCATTTT. Amino acid sequence: CASSVGLGIQPQHF.

The sample holds one count of this clone. The chain is built from TRBV27 and TRBJ1-2, with TRBD1 matching over 9 bases. Trimming took 5 bases from V and 6 from J; bases not matched to a gene: 1. The germline CDR1 and CDR2 sequences are MNHEY and SMNVEV (reference sequence). This CDR3 has 12 residues. The CDR3 is CASSTGGNGYTF. The DNA for the CDR3 is TGTGCCAGCAGTACAGGGGGCAATGGCTACACCTTC.

This clone appeared once. The chain has TRBV9 and TRBJ2-7; no firm D call. Looked up from germline, CDR1 is SGDLS and CDR2 is YYNGEE. The CDR3 has 14 residues. The V gene lost 0 bases and the J gene lost 2 bases, with 9 bases spanning the gap. The DNA for the CDR3 is TGTGCCAGCAGCGTAGATGGGTCAACCTACGAGCAGTACTTC. Translated, it gives CASSVDGSTYEQYF.

J is TRBJ1-3 and V is TRBV10-3; D unclear. This CDR3 is built from 18 residues. V was clipped by 4 bases and J by 2 bases, with 21 bases between them. Germline V gene data show CDR1 as ENHRY and CDR2 as SYGVKD. The CDR3 DNA reads as TGTGCCATCAGTGTTGGTATGCCGCCCGGGGAAACTGGAAACACCATATATTTT. This encodes CAISVGMPPGETGNTIYF.

J is TRBJ2-7 and V is TRBV11-2; 7 nucleotides match TRBD2. Germline-derived CDR1 and CDR2 are SGHAT and FQNNGV. This CDR3 comprises 15 residues. V was pared by 2 bases and J by 3 bases, with 7 bases of the junction left unmatched. CDR3 DNA: TGTGCCAGCAGCTTATCGCAGGGAGGGTTCTACGAGCAGTACTTC. Translated, it gives CASSLSQGGFYEQYF.